This T cell receptor (beta chain) was sequenced for a study of beta chain features in type 1 diabetes. In its sample, this clone was seen a few times. Its antigen remains unknown. V was shortened by 4 bases and J by 11 bases, with 15 bases between the two germline ends. CDR1 SGHTA and CDR2 FQGNSA come from the germline V gene. CDR3 size: 13 residues. Study-level results: Naive, central memory and regulatory TCRB repertoires appeared more similar among patients than healthy donors. When Type 1 diabetes patients were examined, their TCRB CDR3s proved moderately but significantly shorter in all four CD4+ subsets.

Reverse transcription of all isolated RNA meant that expressed TCRB transcripts were sequenced. Sequencing used immunoSEQ multiplex PCR; TCRdb keeps in-frame clones, though not all of them. The repertoire holds a few hundred thousand clones, with around a tenth as singletons. Sequencing used central memory CD4+ T cells from blood. This chain uses TRBV7-2 with TRBJ2-1; D gene uncertain. The TCR sequence derives from a man younger than 45 with type 1 diabetes. CDR3 in amino acids: CASSSNRVEKQFF. As DNA, the CDR3 is TGTGCCAGCAGCTCCAATAGGGTCGAAAAGCAGTTCTTC.